The 32 T cell receptor beta chains below come from one sample, sequenced in a study of blood T cell repertoires in COVID-19. Data came from immunoSEQ multiplex PCR; TCRdb stores just in-frame clones and leaves some out. The sample has about 290,000 clones; around four fifths are singletons. The sequenced sample consisted of peripheral blood. These receptors originate from a woman aged 45-59 years with active or convalescent COVID-19.

V gene TRBV14 combines with J gene TRBJ1-1, with TRBD1 as a possible D gene (5 bases). The CDR3 sequence is 17 residues long. CDR1 and CDR2 (germline): SGHDN, FVKESK. V was clipped by 4 bases and J by 0 bases, with 18 bases between them. The CDR3 coding sequence is TGTGCCAGCAGCCGAAGACAGATTCTAGGGATGAACACTGAAGCTTTCTTT. Its protein is CASSRRQILGMNTEAFF.

This chain connects TRBV14 to TRBJ1-3; D might be TRBD1 (6 bases). CDR3 length: 15 amino acids. V was clipped by 1 base and J by 7 bases, with 14 bases between them. Germline CDR1 reads SGHDN; CDR2 reads FVKESK. The CDR3 region is CASSQGTVLSNTIYF. The CDR3 DNA reads TGTGCCAGCAGCCAAGGGACAGTTTTGAGTAACACCATATATTTT.

CDR3 DNA: TGTGCCAGCAGTCAGTCCCCGGGGACCCAGTACTTC. Translated, it gives CASSQSPGTQYF. The V and J genes are TRBV25-1 and TRBJ2-5, with unresolved D. V was pared by 5 bases and J by 7 bases, with 11 bases between. CDR3 length equals 12 residues. Germline V gene lookup returns CDR1 MGHDK and CDR2 SYGVNS.

The V and J genes are TRBV6-5 and TRBJ1-2; D remains unclear. The ends were cut back, 6 bases at V and 7 bases at J, with 15 bases in the middle. This CDR3 is 13 amino acids long. Germline V gives CDR1 MNHEY, CDR2 SVGAGI. The CDR3 DNA follows: TGTGCCAGCAGGGTCCGGGAGGAGGGTGGCTACACCTTC. It is translated as CASRVREEGGYTF.

The V call is TRBV19, the J call TRBJ2-5; 7 positions agree with TRBD2. Looked up from germline, CDR1 is LNHDA and CDR2 is SQIVND (reference sequence). The V gene end was trimmed by 5 bases and the J gene end by 3 bases; junction bases not matched to a gene: 9. The CDR3 contains 15 residues. The CDR3 reads CASSPPGRREETQYF. In nucleotides, the CDR3 is TGTGCCAGTAGTCCCCCCGGGAGGAGGGAAGAGACCCAGTACTTC. Supplemented by reference TRBV19 and TRBJ2-5, the full variable domain reads DGGITQSPKYLFRKEGQNVTLSCEQNLNHDAMYWYRQDPGQGLRLIYYSQIVNDFQKGDIAEGYSVSREKKESFPLTVTSAQKNPTAFYLCASSPPGRREETQYFGPGTRLLVL.

The chain has TRBV4-1 and TRBJ1-2; TRBD1 might be the D (5 bases). Germline CDR1 and CDR2: MGHRA and YSYEKL. This CDR3 is 16 amino acids long. V lost 1 base and J 0 bases, leaving 12 bases between the germline ends. This CDR3 is CASSQGGGTANYGYTF. CDR3 coding DNA: TGCGCCAGCAGCCAAGGGGGAGGGACTGCTAACTATGGCTACACCTTC.

The chain is built from TRBV11-2 and TRBJ2-7, with 8 bases identical to TRBD1. J was trimmed by 2 bases and V by 2 bases; bases with no gene match: 17. The germline V gene encodes CDR1 SGHAT and CDR2 FQNNGV. There are 19 residues in the CDR3. CDR3 amino acids: CASSLYTTVWHRGAYEQYF. CDR3 sequence (DNA): TGTGCCAGCAGCTTATATACAACGGTGTGGCACAGGGGGGCCTACGAGCAGTACTTC.

This sequence joins TRBV5-4 and TRBJ2-5; the match to TRBD2 covers 13 bases. Trimming removed 4 bases from V and 5 bases from J; junction bases left unmatched: 5. Germline values: CDR1 SGHNT, CDR2 YYREEE (reference sequence). This CDR3 comprises 15 residues. The CDR3 reads CASSLGLAGVETQYF. For the CDR3, the DNA is TGTGCCAGCAGCCTCGGACTAGCGGGAGTCGAGACCCAGTACTTC.

J is TRBJ2-2 and V is TRBV12-3 or TRBV12-4; D is ambiguous. CDR3 length: 13 residues. Trimming took 7 bases from V and 2 from J, leaving 8 bases between them. CDR3 DNA sequence: TGTGCCAGCACCCCCCAAAACACCGGGGAGCTGTTTTTT. Encoded protein: CASTPQNTGELFF.

This chain links TRBV6-5 with TRBJ1-2, with D maybe TRBD1 (5 bases). Germline V gives CDR1 MNHEY, CDR2 SVGAGI. The CDR3 totals 16 residues. Trimming pared 1 base from V and 5 bases from J, leaving 17 bases between. The CDR3 here is CASSYLPGQGGYGYTF. DNA of the CDR3: TGTGCCAGCAGTTACTTGCCAGGCCAGGGAGGGTATGGCTACACCTTC.

The chain carries TRBV24-1 and TRBJ2-1; D unclear. The CDR3 covers 13 residues. Germline lookup yields CDR1 KGHDR and CDR2 SFDVKD. The germline V and J ends were trimmed by 1 base and 4 bases, with 4 bases remaining between them. In DNA, the CDR3 is TGTGCCACCAGTGATTTAATATACAATGAGCAGTTCTTC. This codes for CATSDLIYNEQFF.

This clone was seen once. The chain uses TRBV24-1 and TRBJ2-1; tentative D call: TRBD1 (6 bases). V lost 3 bases and J lost 0, with 14 bases in between. The CDR3 spans 17 residues. CDR1 is KGHDR and CDR2 is SFDVKD in the germline V gene. CDR3 bases: TGTGCCACCAGTGATACGGGACACCCGAGCTCCTACAATGAGCAGTTCTTC. Translating it yields CATSDTGHPSSYNEQFF.

The gene calls are TRBV18 and TRBJ2-5; the match to TRBD2 covers 7 bases. Per germline, CDR1 KGHSH and CDR2 LQKENI. After removal of 3 bases from V and 5 bases from J, the junction contained 12 bases not matched to a gene. The CDR3 consists of 16 residues. The CDR3 nucleotides read TGTGCCAGCTCACCCCTACTAGCGACGGGGCGGGAGACCCAGTACTTC. It is translated as CASSPLLATGRETQYF.

The CDR3 DNA follows: TGCGCCAGCAGTCCCGGGACAGGGAGGTACTATGGCTACACCTTC. This translates into CASSPGTGRYYGYTF. The J gene is TRBJ1-2, the V gene TRBV10-2, with TRBD1 matching 9 bases. Trimming cost V 5 bases and J 3 bases; bases outside gene matches: 7. This CDR3 spans 15 amino acids. The germline V gene encodes CDR1 WSHSY and CDR2 SAAADI.

J is TRBJ1-5 and V is TRBV5-1; TRBD1 matches at 7 bases. J was trimmed by 7 bases and V by 0 bases; bases with no gene match: 4. The CDR3 sequence is 14 residues long. The germline V gene has CDR1 SGHRS and CDR2 YFSETQ. The CDR3 protein is CASSLVGDRQPQHF. CDR3 nucleotides: TGCGCCAGCAGCTTGGTCGGGGACAGACAGCCCCAGCATTTT.

V is TRBV5-6 and J is TRBJ1-1; the match to TRBD1 covers 7 bases. The V gene end was trimmed by 3 bases and the J gene end by 1 base; junction bases not matched to a gene: 12. The CDR3 runs to 17 residues. Per the germline V gene, CDR1 is SGHDT and CDR2 is YYEEEE. The CDR3 sequence: CASSSKTGARTNTEAFF. The CDR3 nucleotides read TGTGCCAGCAGCTCCAAAACAGGGGCCAGAACGAACACTGAAGCTTTCTTT.

The chain joins TRBV2 to TRBJ1-3; D remains unclear. Germline V gene data show CDR1 as SNHLY and CDR2 as FYNNEI. The CDR3 covers 16 residues. Trimming pared 6 bases from V and 0 bases from J, leaving 15 bases between. In nucleotides, the CDR3 is TGTGCCAGCAGGAGTTCGAGGATTATCTCTGGAAACACCATATATTTT. Translating gives CASRSSRIISGNTIYF.

The rearrangement links TRBV15 to TRBJ2-7; TRBD2 matches 8 bases. The length of the CDR3 is 14 residues. Looked up from germline, CDR1 is LNHNV and CDR2 is YYDKDF (reference sequence). J was trimmed by 2 bases and V by 1 base; bases with no gene match: 1. CDR3 nucleotides: TGTGCCACCAGCAGAGCGGGAGGGGCCTACGAGCAGTACTTC. Protein sequence: CATSRAGGAYEQYF.

The J gene is TRBJ1-4, the V gene TRBV10-3, with D tentatively TRBD1 (6 bases). V lost 7 bases to trimming and J lost 4 bases, with 7 bases between them. This CDR3 has 12 amino acids. Germline V lookup: CDR1 ENHRY, CDR2 SYGVKD. The chain's CDR3 is CAIKGVNEKLFF. The DNA for the CDR3 is TGTGCCATCAAGGGGGTTAATGAAAAACTGTTTTTT.

The chain employs TRBV7-8 and TRBJ2-2; unclear D gene. The ends were cut back, 5 bases at V and 2 bases at J, with 15 bases in the middle. Germline V gene lookup returns CDR1 SGHVS and CDR2 FQNEAQ. The CDR3 is 16 amino acids. CDR3 DNA: TGTGCCAGCAGCCGACATGGTCTACCTAACACCGGGGAGCTGTTTTTT. Translated: CASSRHGLPNTGELFF.

V gene TRBV18 combines with J gene TRBJ2-7; D remains ambiguous. Germline loops: CDR1 KGHSH, CDR2 LQKENI. The CDR3 spans 10 residues. Trimming left V 3 bases short and J 6 bases short, with 3 bases between. The CDR3 is CASSPSEQYF. The CDR3, as DNA: TGTGCCAGCTCACCTAGCGAGCAGTACTTC.

J is TRBJ1-6 and V is TRBV4-1; 7 nucleotides align to TRBD1. V shed 2 bases, J shed 2 bases, and the junction held 0 bases outside the gene matches. Germline CDR1 reads MGHRA; CDR2 reads YSYEKL. The CDR3 has 15 amino acids. The CDR3 coding sequence is TGCGCCAGCAGCCAAACAGGGGCCTATAATTCACCCCTCCACTTT. It specifies CASSQTGAYNSPLHF.

The V and J genes are TRBV19 and TRBJ2-3; possible D gene TRBD2, 5 bases. V lost 1 base, J lost 0 bases, and 11 bases lay in between. The CDR3 has 16 amino acids. In germline, CDR1 is LNHDA, CDR2 SQIVND (reference sequence). DNA of the CDR3: TGTGCCAGTAGTATAGTAATAGCGTCTAGCACAGATACGCAGTATTTT. Its translation is CASSIVIASSTDTQYF.

The J gene is TRBJ2-1, the V gene TRBV9; TRBD2 matches at 8 bases. The V gene end was trimmed by 1 base and the J gene end by 8 bases; junction bases not matched to a gene: 11. Per the germline V gene, CDR1 is SGDLS and CDR2 is YYNGEE. This CDR3 is 16 amino acids long. The CDR3 region is CASSVQPGLDIHEQFF. The CDR3 DNA sequence: TGTGCCAGCAGCGTACAGCCGGGACTAGATATTCATGAGCAGTTCTTC.

The chain has TRBV28 and TRBJ2-7; TRBD2 aligns across 11 bases. Trimming took 5 bases from V and 7 from J; bases not matched to a gene: 13. The CDR3 has 16 amino acids. In germline, CDR1 is MDHEN, CDR2 SYDVKM. As DNA, the CDR3 is TGTGCCAGCAGTGTAAAACTGACTAGCGGGGCTATAGAGCAGTACTTC. Protein product: CASSVKLTSGAIEQYF.

The chain's CDR3 is CASSGTGGIPKLFF. CDR3 sequence (DNA): TGTGCCAGCAGTGGGACAGGGGGCATACCAAAACTGTTTTTT. This rearrangement joins TRBV27 to TRBJ1-4; 12 bases align to TRBD1. Trimming at V came to 5 bases and at J to 10 bases, leaving 5 bases not matched to a gene. The CDR3 is 14 residues long. CDR1 MNHEY and CDR2 SMNVEV come from the germline V gene (reference sequence).

The V call is TRBV2, the J call TRBJ2-7, with a tentative D call TRBD1 (5 bases). The germline V gene encodes CDR1 SNHLY and CDR2 FYNNEI. The CDR3 has 15 amino acids. V dropped 4 bases and J dropped 3 bases, with 16 bases sitting between them. CDR3 nucleotide sequence: TGTGCCAGCAGTGCCGGTAGGGGTTTGCTCTACGAGCAGTACTTC. Amino acids: CASSAGRGLLYEQYF.

V is TRBV3-1 (or the pseudogene TRBV3-2) and J is TRBJ2-3; 13 bases agree with TRBD2. Per the germline V gene, CDR1 is LGHDT and CDR2 is YNNKEL (reference sequence). This CDR3 has 18 residues. V lost 0 bases, J lost 2 bases, and 5 bases stayed unmatched. CDR3 in DNA: TGTGCCAGCAGCCAAGAGGTACTAGCGGGAGGGCCCACAGATACGCAGTATTTT. This encodes CASSQEVLAGGPTDTQYF.

In its sample, this clone was seen once. The rearrangement uses TRBV29-1 and TRBJ2-3, with D possibly TRBD1 on 6 matching bases. The CDR3 consists of 13 residues. Deletions cut 4 bases from V and 7 bases from J, with 15 bases between. Germline CDR1 SQVTM, CDR2 ANQGSEA. CDR3 region: CSVVVSGDNTQYF. In nucleotides, the CDR3 is TGCAGCGTTGTGGTGTCAGGGGATAATACGCAGTATTTT.

The gene calls are TRBV5-6 and TRBJ1-4, with D possibly matching TRBD1 (5 bases). Germline V gene sequence: CDR1 SGHDT, CDR2 YYEEEE. The CDR3 is 14 amino acids. V shed 2 bases and J shed 4 bases, with 9 bases lying between them. This CDR3 reads CASSFAQVNEKLFF. The CDR3 bases are TGTGCCAGCAGCTTCGCACAGGTTAATGAAAAACTGTTTTTT.

The table lists this clone with a count of one. This chain joins TRBV28 and TRBJ1-5; tentatively, D is TRBD1 (6 bases). The length of the CDR3 is 17 residues. Germline values: CDR1 MDHEN, CDR2 SYDVKM. The V gene lost 7 bases and the J gene lost 0 bases, with 19 bases spanning the gap. CDR3 residues: CASNTGREVYSNQPQHF. The DNA of the CDR3 is TGTGCCAGCAATACAGGGAGGGAGGTGTATAGCAATCAGCCCCAGCATTTT.

This chain connects TRBV12-3 or TRBV12-4 to TRBJ2-5; D unclear. This CDR3 comprises 13 residues. V lost 3 bases to trimming and J lost 2 bases, with 7 bases between them. In DNA form, the CDR3 reads TGTGCCAGCAGTTTGAACTCGCAAGAGACCCAGTACTTC. This sequence encodes CASSLNSQETQYF.